These T cell receptor beta chains were read from a single sample in a study of blood T cell repertoires in COVID-19. The data were produced by immunoSEQ multiplex PCR, yet TCRdb's version contains in-frame clones alone and is incomplete. This table holds about 260,000 clones, 80% to 90% found once. Source material: peripheral blood. These receptors all stem from a man aged 30 to 39 with active or convalescent COVID-19. CDR3s include the opening cysteine and the closing phenylalanine or tryptophan. D genes are given only for firm matches. A clone size is listed for some rows: how often the clone was seen (once, few, many), or a class if it is expanded.

V	size	J	D	DNA	CDR3
TRBV5-1	.	TRBJ2-1	TRBD2	TGCGCCAGCAGCTTGGCCGCTAGCGGGGTCAATGAGCAGTTCTTC	CASSLAASGVNEQFF
TRBV5-1	.	TRBJ1-4	.	TGCGCCAGCAGCTTGGTGCAGAATGAAAAACTGTTTTTT	CASSLVQNEKLFF
TRBV7-8	.	TRBJ2-1	.	TGTGCCAGCAGCTTCGGCTCGGGCAATGAGCAGTTCTTC	CASSFGSGNEQFF
TRBV7-2	.	TRBJ1-2	.	TGTGCCAGCAGCCCGGGTAAAGGACACTACTATGGCTACACCTTC	CASSPGKGHYYGYTF
TRBV7-2	.	TRBJ2-2	.	TGTGCCAGCAGCTTGAGGGCGGGGAACACCGGGGAGCTGTTTTTT	CASSLRAGNTGELFF
TRBV7-2	.	TRBJ2-7	.	TGTGCCAGCAGCCCCCAGTGGGGGGGGCGGAGCGAGCAGTACTTC	CASSPQWGGRSEQYF
TRBV2	.	TRBJ1-4	.	TGTGCCAGCAATGACCAGGTCGGGGGAGAAAAACTGTTTTTT	CASNDQVGGEKLFF
TRBV15	.	TRBJ1-2	.	TGTGCCACCAGCACGGGGTATGGCTACACCTTC	CATSTGYGYTF
TRBV12-3/TRBV12-4	once	TRBJ2-7	.	TGTGCCAGCAGTTACCAGGGTTGGTACGAGCAGTACTTC	CASSYQGWYEQYF
TRBV30	.	TRBJ1-1	TRBD1	TGTGCCTGGAGTTTCAGGGGGGCTGGGACTGAAGCTTTCTTT	CAWSFRGAGTEAFF
TRBV5-4	.	TRBJ1-3	.	TGTGCCAGCAGCTCTCGGGGTTCCTCTGGAAACACCATATATTTT	CASSSRGSSGNTIYF
TRBV7-9	.	TRBJ1-1	TRBD1	TGTGCCAGCAGGAACATTACAGGGGGCGCGACTGAAGCTTTCTTT	CASRNITGGATEAFF
TRBV6-5	.	TRBJ1-1	.	TGTGCCAGCAGTTACTCTCTCGGGGATACTGAAGCTTTCTTT	CASSYSLGDTEAFF
TRBV5-1	.	TRBJ1-6	.	TGCGCCAGCAGCTTCCGTAGTGCCGATTCACCCCTCCACTTT	CASSFRSADSPLHF
TRBV2	.	TRBJ1-6	TRBD1	TGTGCCAGCAGTGAAAGGACAGGGGGGAATTCACCCCTCCACTTT	CASSERTGGNSPLHF
TRBV29-1	.	TRBJ2-5	TRBD1	TGCAGCGCGTGGAACAGGGGTATCGTAGAGACCCAGTACTTC	CSAWNRGIVETQYF
TRBV11-2	.	TRBJ1-1	.	TGTGCCAGCACCGACGGCGGGAACACTGAAGCTTTCTTT	CASTDGGNTEAFF
TRBV6-5	.	TRBJ2-1	TRBD1	TGTGCCAGCAGTTCTCAGGACAGGGGATCGAATGAGCAGTTCTTC	CASSSQDRGSNEQFF
TRBV29-1	.	TRBJ1-2	.	TGCAGCGTTGCTCCCCCCTCAGGGGCTCTGCATGGCTACACCTTC	CSVAPPSGALHGYTF
TRBV21-1	once	TRBJ1-5	.	TGTGCCACTAACTCCCCGATACGGGTACGCAATCAGCCCCAGCATTTT	CATNSPIRVRNQPQHF
TRBV7-2	.	TRBJ2-7	.	TGTGCCAGCAGCAGAGACCGGGGGAGCCACTACGAGCAGTACTTC	CASSRDRGSHYEQYF
TRBV19	.	TRBJ1-1	.	TGTGCCAGTAGTAACCAGGTTGGTAACACTGAAGCTTTCTTT	CASSNQVGNTEAFF
TRBV18	.	TRBJ1-6	.	TGTGCCAGCTCACGATTACGGCCAACAGAATCACCCCTCCACTTT	CASSRLRPTESPLHF
TRBV7-9	.	TRBJ2-7	TRBD1	TGTGCCAGCAGCCCTGGGGGACAGGGGTTTTCCGAGCAGTACTTC	CASSPGGQGFSEQYF